The 30 T cell receptor beta chains reported below all come from one sample, sequenced in a study of blood T cell repertoires in COVID-19. Profiled with immunoSEQ multiplex PCR; TCRdb holds only in-frame clones, not every one. The sample holds 450,000 to 600,000 clones, around 90% seen once. Sequencing was performed on PBMCs or T cells enriched from blood (not recorded which). The receptors were gathered from a young woman who had recovered from COVID-19.

In its sample, this clone was seen once. V usage is TRBV7-3 and J usage is TRBJ2-6; D may be TRBD1 (6 bases). CDR3 length: 16 residues. V lost 6 bases and J 2 bases, leaving 14 bases between the germline ends. From germline, CDR1 is SGHTA and CDR2 FQGTGA. The CDR3: CASRHHTGPGANVLTF. The CDR3 DNA sequence: TGTGCCAGCAGACACCATACAGGGCCTGGGGCCAACGTCCTGACTTTC.

V usage is TRBV5-1 and J usage is TRBJ1-2; TRBD1 agrees at 8 bases. CDR3 length: 16 residues. CDR1 and CDR2 from the germline V gene are SGHRS and YFSETQ. Losses at the gene ends were 1 base for V and 0 bases for J; bases not matched to a gene: 5. Written as DNA, the CDR3 is TGCGCCAGCAGCTTGACCGACAGGGGCCCTAACTATGGCTACACCTTC. Translating it yields CASSLTDRGPNYGYTF. Full variable domain (remainder filled in from reference TRBV5-1 and TRBJ1-2): KAGVTQTPRYLIKTRGQQVTLSCSPISGHRSVSWYQQTPGQGLQFLFEYFSETQRNKGNFPGRFSGRQFSNSRSEMNVSTLELGDSALYLCASSLTDRGPNYGYTFGSGTRLTVV.

In DNA, the CDR3 is TGTGCCAGCAGCTTAGTCTATACGGATTCACCCCTCCACTTT. This encodes CASSLVYTDSPLHF. The rearrangement links TRBV7-2 to TRBJ1-6; D is undetermined. V was shortened by 1 base and J by 8 bases, with 9 bases between the two germline ends. The CDR3 loop spans 14 amino acids. In germline, CDR1 is SGHTA, CDR2 FQGNSA.

The rearrangement links TRBV27 to TRBJ2-7; weak D call: TRBD1 (6 bases). The V gene's germline CDR1 is MNHEY and CDR2 SMNVEV (reference sequence). Trimming took off 6 bases at V and 6 bases at J, with 21 bases between the two ends. CDR3 length: 15 amino acids. DNA for the CDR3: TGTGCCAGCAGCCTTGACCAGGGGCCCTTCGCCGAGCAGTACTTC. Protein: CASSLDQGPFAEQYF.

V is TRBV6-4 and J is TRBJ1-1; no clear D. This CDR3 is built from 14 residues. Germline V CDR1 and CDR2: MRHNA, SNTAGT. The V and J ends lost 6 bases and 0 bases respectively, with 11 bases between them. DNA for the CDR3: TGTGCCAGCAGCTCTACCTTCTTGAACACTGAAGCTTTCTTT. This encodes CASSSTFLNTEAFF.

This clone came up once. This chain uses TRBV19 with TRBJ2-1; TRBD2 might be the D (5 bases). CDR3 size: 14 residues. Germline lookup yields CDR1 LNHDA and CDR2 SQIVND (reference sequence). V lost 2 bases, J lost 3 bases, and 8 bases lay in between. This CDR3 reads CASSITGFYNEQFF. Here the CDR3 DNA reads TGTGCCAGTAGTATAACGGGGTTCTACAATGAGCAGTTCTTC.

The V gene is TRBV4-1, the J gene TRBJ2-7; a possible D gene is TRBD2 (5 bases). Between the trimmed V and J ends, which lost 0 bases and 2 bases, there was a span of 14 bases. This CDR3 contains 16 residues. In germline, CDR1 is MGHRA, CDR2 YSYEKL. DNA of the CDR3: TGCGCCAGCAGCCAAGAGACGGGGAAAACGACCTACGAGCAGTACTTC. Its translation is CASSQETGKTTYEQYF.

The chain recombines TRBV21-1 with TRBJ1-1; the table's D call TRBD1 went unverified against the DNA. TRBV21-1 is designated a pseudogene. The CDR3 is 15 amino acids. The CDR3 nucleotides are TGTGCCAGCAGCAAAGGGGACACCGAGAACACTGAAGCTTTCTTT. Amino acid sequence: CASSKGDTENTEAFF.

This clone was seen just once. The chain couples TRBV30 to TRBJ2-2, with 7 nucleotides matching TRBD1. J gave up 6 bases and V 5 bases, and 6 bases lay outside the gene matches. The germline V gene encodes CDR1 GTSNPN and CDR2 SVGIG (reference sequence). The CDR3 contains 13 residues. The CDR3: CAWGNQGAGELFF. Here the CDR3 DNA reads TGTGCCTGGGGCAATCAGGGGGCCGGGGAGCTGTTTTTT.

For the CDR3, the DNA is TGTGCCAGCAGTTTTACGGCCGGGGAGCTGTTTTTT. Amino acids: CASSFTAGELFF. The chain employs TRBV12-3 or TRBV12-4 and TRBJ2-2; D unclear. The V end was cut by 3 bases, the J end by 6 bases, with 5 bases between. The CDR3 runs to 12 residues.

This chain connects TRBV28 to TRBJ1-2; 12 bases are a match to TRBD1. This CDR3 spans 16 amino acids. Looked up from germline, CDR1 is MDHEN and CDR2 is SYDVKM. The trim removed 5 bases at V and 8 bases at J, leaving 12 bases unmatched. CDR3 in amino acids: CASSSPPGQGAIGYTF. The CDR3 DNA reads TGTGCCAGCAGTAGCCCCCCGGGACAGGGGGCTATCGGCTACACCTTC.

The rearrangement links TRBV7-9 to TRBJ1-6; D gene ambiguous. CDR3 length: 13 residues. In germline, CDR1 is SEHNR, CDR2 FQNEAQ (reference sequence). Trimming left V 5 bases short and J 10 bases short, with 12 bases between. This CDR3 is CASSASLGSPLHF. The CDR3 nucleotides are TGTGCCAGCAGCGCCTCCCTCGGGTCACCCCTCCACTTT.

J is TRBJ1-2 and V is TRBV11-2; 8 bases line up with TRBD1. In germline, CDR1 is SGHAT, CDR2 FQNNGV. This CDR3 comprises 15 residues. Trimming took 4 bases from V and 7 from J; bases not matched to a gene: 11. CDR3 bases: TGTGCCAGCAGCTCAGCGAGGCAGGGGGCGGGTGGCTACACCTTC. Amino acid sequence: CASSSARQGAGGYTF.

V gene TRBV5-1 combines with J gene TRBJ2-3, with D unclear. CDR1 and CDR2 from the germline V gene are SGHRS and YFSETQ. Trimming removed 4 bases at V and 4 bases at J, with 7 bases between. This CDR3 spans 12 amino acids. The CDR3, as DNA: TGCGCCAGCAGCCGAACGGCAGATACGCAGTATTTT. Protein product: CASSRTADTQYF.

The V gene is TRBV3-1 (or the pseudogene TRBV3-2), the J gene TRBJ2-7; possibly TRBD2 for D (5 bases). Trimming removed 5 bases at V and 6 bases at J, with 8 bases between. Looked up from germline, CDR1 is LGHDT and CDR2 is YNNKEL (reference sequence). The CDR3 sequence is 11 residues long. The CDR3 region is CASSTGSEQYF. The CDR3 coding sequence is TGTGCCAGCAGCACTGGGAGCGAGCAGTACTTC.

CDR3 sequence reads: CASSNLINTEAFF. The CDR3 DNA follows: TGTGCCAGTAGTAATCTTATAAACACTGAAGCTTTCTTT. The V and J genes are TRBV19 and TRBJ1-1; D unclear. Germline loops: CDR1 LNHDA, CDR2 SQIVND (reference sequence). V lost 4 bases and J lost 2, with 8 bases in between. The CDR3 spans 13 residues.

The V call is TRBV29-1, the J call TRBJ2-7, with 15 bases lining up with TRBD2. CDR1 is SQVTM and CDR2 is ANQGSEA in the germline V gene. V dropped 6 bases and J dropped 2; count of bases not matched to a gene: 8. The CDR3 has 16 residues. The CDR3: CSVGLAGGKSPYEQYF. The CDR3, as DNA: TGCAGCGTCGGACTAGCGGGGGGGAAATCACCCTACGAGCAGTACTTC.

This clone was found once. This chain joins TRBV19 and TRBJ1-6; the D is unclear. The germline gives CDR1 LNHDA, CDR2 SQIVND (reference sequence). This CDR3 spans 14 amino acids. Trimming removed 6 bases at V and 4 bases at J, with 10 bases between. Here the CDR3 reads CASSPRVYNSPLHF. The CDR3 DNA follows: TGTGCCAGTAGCCCCCGGGTTTATAATTCACCCCTCCACTTT.

V is TRBV15 and J is TRBJ1-5; D ambiguous. CDR3 length: 15 amino acids. Trimming stripped 0 bases from V and 7 bases from J, with 13 bases between. Looked up from germline, CDR1 is LNHNV and CDR2 is YYDKDF (reference sequence). CDR3 bases: TGTGCCACCAGCAGAGAAGCAGGTGTACGACAGCCCCAGCATTTT. It translates to CATSREAGVRQPQHF.

The chain uses TRBV28 and TRBJ2-5; 9 bases agree with TRBD1. Germline V gene sequence: CDR1 MDHEN, CDR2 SYDVKM. Unmatched junction bases numbered 10, after V lost 6 bases and J lost 5 bases. The CDR3 runs 15 residues. CDR3 region: CASSLGQGRWETQYF. DNA of the CDR3: TGTGCCAGCAGCCTAGGACAGGGGAGGTGGGAGACCCAGTACTTC.

The table lists this clone with a few counts. This chain joins TRBV7-2 and TRBJ2-1, with TRBD2 matching 9 bases. CDR3 length: 15 residues. Germline CDR1 SGHTA, CDR2 FQGNSA. The V and J ends lost 1 base and 8 bases, in that order; junction bases with no gene match: 6. The CDR3 nucleotides are TGTGCCAGCAGCTTAGTAGCGGGGGAAGGCTATGAGCAGTTCTTC. Protein sequence: CASSLVAGEGYEQFF.

V is TRBV5-1 and J is TRBJ2-1; D remains unclear. Trimming took off 5 bases at V and 7 bases at J, with 16 bases between the two ends. This CDR3 has 14 amino acids. The germline V gene has CDR1 SGHRS and CDR2 YFSETQ. The CDR3 DNA sequence: TGCGCCAGCAGTCCTCCGATGGGCTTTAATGAGCAGTTCTTC. Encoded protein: CASSPPMGFNEQFF.

This clone was seen a handful of times. The chain employs TRBV30 and TRBJ1-1; D is unclear. This CDR3 comprises 11 residues. V was cut by 5 bases and J by 2 bases, with 6 bases left in between. The germline gives CDR1 GTSNPN, CDR2 SVGIG (reference sequence). CDR3 amino acids: CAWDFNTEAFF. CDR3 nucleotide sequence: TGTGCCTGGGACTTCAACACTGAAGCTTTCTTT.

This clone was seen a single time. The chain recombines TRBV9 with TRBJ2-5; 10 bases line up with TRBD2. This CDR3 is 15 amino acids long. Germline V gives CDR1 SGDLS, CDR2 YYNGEE. V shed 5 bases, J shed 5 bases, and the junction held 9 bases outside the gene matches. CDR3 region: CASSRRAGGPETQYF. The DNA of the CDR3 is TGTGCCAGCAGTAGAAGAGCGGGGGGGCCGGAGACCCAGTACTTC.

The rearrangement joins TRBV10-3 to TRBJ2-1; 9 nucleotides line up with TRBD2. The CDR3 runs 13 residues. Germline V gives CDR1 ENHRY, CDR2 SYGVKD. With 10 bases clipped from V and 8 bases from J, the junction kept 9 bases outside the gene matches. The DNA for the CDR3 is TGTGCCACTGGGATAGCGGGGGAAGATGAGCAGTTCTTC. This sequence encodes CATGIAGEDEQFF.

The chain has TRBV19 and TRBJ1-2; tentatively, D is TRBD1 (6 bases). The germline V gene encodes CDR1 LNHDA and CDR2 SQIVND (reference sequence). Trimming stripped 7 bases from V and 4 bases from J, with 10 bases between. This CDR3 contains 12 residues. The CDR3 nucleotides read TGTGCCAGTACGACAGGAGTCTATGGCTACACCTTC. Translation: CASTTGVYGYTF.

V usage is TRBV7-9 and J usage is TRBJ1-5, with TRBD1 as a possible D gene (5 bases). The CDR3 has 14 residues. The germline CDR1 and CDR2 sequences are SEHNR and FQNEAQ (reference sequence). V lost 5 bases to trimming and J lost 5 bases, with 13 bases between them. CDR3 loop: CASSRGTDYQPQHF. CDR3 nucleotides: TGTGCCAGCAGCCGCGGGACGGATTATCAGCCCCAGCATTTT.

This clone has a handful of counts. Other DNA sequences in this sample translate to the same CDR3. The rearrangement joins TRBV5-1 to TRBJ1-1; D remains unclear. Germline V lookup: CDR1 SGHRS, CDR2 YFSETQ. This CDR3 is built from 12 residues. The germline V and J ends were trimmed by 1 base and 5 bases, with 6 bases remaining between them. The CDR3 reads CASSLSGTEAFF. CDR3 DNA: TGCGCCAGCAGCTTGTCAGGTACTGAAGCTTTCTTT.

The CDR3 nucleotides read TGTGCCAGTAGTATCCGCCGGACAGCGAACTATGGCTACACCTTC. Amino acids: CASSIRRTANYGYTF. This rearrangement joins TRBV19 to TRBJ1-2; D may be TRBD1 (6 bases). Germline V gene data show CDR1 as LNHDA and CDR2 as SQIVND (reference sequence). The CDR3 covers 15 residues. Trimming removed 3 bases at V and 2 bases at J, with 13 bases between.

This rearrangement joins TRBV11-2 to TRBJ2-2; a possible D gene is TRBD1 (5 bases). The length of the CDR3 is 16 residues. Trimming cost V 4 bases and J 4 bases, with 16 bases left between them. Germline V lookup: CDR1 SGHAT, CDR2 FQNNGV. DNA for the CDR3: TGTGCCAGCAGCTCCCCAGGGTTAGTTGGCACCGGGGAGCTGTTTTTT. Encoded protein: CASSSPGLVGTGELFF.